Sequencing of this T cell receptor beta chain was carried out in a study of response to subunit inactivated influenza vaccine. A word on this clonotype: The target antigen is unknown.

In TCRdb, the RT-PCR reads were re-called with MiXCR into one record per CDR3 protein. The repertoire holds some 500,000 distinct CDR3 sequences, with 25% as singletons. Broader study findings: Authors suggested that a seasonal influenza vaccination recruits few new T cells each time.

CDR1 is DFQATT, CDR2 SNEGSKA, per germline (reference sequence). The CDR3 spans 16 residues. V dropped 1 base and J dropped 4 bases, with 19 bases sitting between them. The chain carries TRBV20-1 and TRBJ1-2; a possible D gene is TRBD1 (6 bases). The origin of this receptor is a man over 45 who received an inactivated influenza vaccine. The material was CD4+ T cells sorted from PBMCs, obtained more than 4 days after vaccination. The CDR3 spells CSARANPTGLFYGYTF. The CDR3 DNA reads TGCAGTGCTAGAGCCAATCCGACAGGCTTGTTCTATGGCTACACCTTC.